The rows below give T cell receptor beta chains drawn from one sample of a study of blood T cell repertoires in COVID-19. TCRdb's table, derived via immunoSEQ multiplex PCR, lists solely in-frame clones and lacks some. Of about 160,000 clones in the sample, over 70% were seen once. The sequenced material came from PBMCs or T cells enriched from blood (not recorded which). Receptors originate from a woman between 40 and 50 years old with acute COVID-19. The CDR3 runs from the conserved cysteine through the conserved F or W. The D gene is left open where the match is weak. Rows give clone size only sometimes, using once, few, many, or a class for an expanded clone.

clone_size j_call v_call d_call cdr3_aa cdr3_nt
NA TRBJ1-6 TRBV7-6 NA CASSQREATDSPLHF TGTGCCAGCAGCCAAAGAGAGGCGACGGATTCACCCCTCCACTTT
NA TRBJ2-1 TRBV3-1/TRBV3-2 NA CASSPGVTKVFNEQFF TGTGCCAGCAGCCCGGGGGTGACAAAAGTTTTCAATGAGCAGTTCTTC
NA TRBJ1-2 TRBV12-3/TRBV12-4 NA CASSLGQDYGYTF TGTGCCAGCAGTTTAGGACAGGACTATGGCTACACCTTC
NA TRBJ1-2 TRBV27 TRBD1 CASSFARGLGNYGYTF TGTGCCAGCAGTTTCGCCAGGGGGCTTGGCAACTATGGCTACACCTTC
NA TRBJ1-1 TRBV21-1 NA CASSNLLGQGLIEAFF TGTGCCAGCAGCAACCTCTTGGGACAGGGTCTGATTGAAGCTTTCTTT
many TRBJ1-2 TRBV10-3 NA CAIRDSGSLWGYTF TGTGCCATCAGGGACAGTGGATCTTTGTGGGGCTACACCTTC
NA TRBJ1-3 TRBV5-6 NA CASSPQGTRNTIYF TGTGCCAGCAGCCCCCAGGGGACGAGAAACACCATATATTTT
NA TRBJ2-3 TRBV15 TRBD2 CATSRGTSASTDTQYF TGTGCCACCAGCAGAGGGACTAGCGCAAGCACAGATACGCAGTATTTT
NA TRBJ1-4 TRBV2 NA CASSDPATNYEKLFF TGTGCCAGCAGTGACCCAGCAACTAATTATGAAAAACTGTTTTTT
NA TRBJ2-3 TRBV5-4 TRBD2 CASSLRTSGITDTQYF TGTGCCAGCAGCTTACGGACTAGCGGAATAACAGATACGCAGTATTTT
NA TRBJ1-2 TRBV28 TRBD1 CASLPGQGGIPNYGYTF TGTGCCAGCCTACCCGGACAGGGGGGCATACCTAACTATGGCTACACCTTC
NA TRBJ2-1 TRBV2 TRBD2 CASGGLGSGVDEQFF TGTGCCAGCGGCGGTTTGGGGAGCGGGGTGGATGAGCAGTTCTTC
NA TRBJ2-6 TRBV7-3 NA CASSPTRGANVLTF TGTGCCAGCAGCCCAACACGTGGGGCCAACGTCCTGACTTTC
NA TRBJ1-5 TRBV23-1 TRBD1 CASSLGQGGNSSNQPQHF TGCGCCAGCAGTCTTGGGCAGGGGGGAAATAGTAGCAATCAGCCCCAGCATTTT
NA TRBJ2-1 TRBV7-7 TRBD2 CASSPTRLAGFNEQFF TGTGCTAGCAGCCCGACGAGACTAGCGGGTTTTAATGAGCAGTTCTTC
NA TRBJ2-3 TRBV7-2 NA CASSLEGGRGDTQYF TGTGCCAGCAGCTTAGAAGGCGGTCGCGGGGATACGCAGTATTTT
NA TRBJ1-1 TRBV5-3 NA CARSPPQEAFF TGTGCCAGAAGCCCTCCTCAGGAAGCTTTCTTT
NA TRBJ1-3 TRBV3-1/TRBV3-2 NA CASSPRQFGNTIYF TGTGCCAGCAGCCCCCGACAATTTGGAAACACCATATATTTT
many TRBJ1-1 TRBV6-5 NA CASSWRGGNTEAFF TGTGCCAGCAGTTGGCGGGGCGGGAACACTGAAGCTTTCTTT
once TRBJ2-2 TRBV11-1 TRBD2 CASSSAGGLTGELFF TGTGCCAGCAGCTCAGCGGGAGGGCTCACCGGGGAGCTGTTTTTT
NA TRBJ2-2 TRBV27 NA CASNGRMTPGELFF TGTGCCAGCAACGGGAGAATGACTCCCGGGGAGCTGTTTTTT
once TRBJ1-1 TRBV6-5 TRBD1 CASRWTGHTEAFF TGTGCCAGCAGGTGGACAGGGCACACTGAAGCTTTCTTT
NA TRBJ1-1 TRBV19 TRBD1 CASSGTGGVNTEAFF TGTGCCAGTAGCGGGACAGGGGGAGTGAACACTGAAGCTTTCTTT
NA TRBJ1-5 TRBV27 TRBD1 CASSPRGVGQPQHF TGTGCCAGCAGTCCCAGGGGGGTAGGTCAGCCCCAGCATTTT
NA TRBJ1-2 TRBV19 NA CASYRAGDADNYGYTF TGTGCCAGTTATCGGGCGGGGGACGCCGATAACTATGGCTACACCTTC
NA TRBJ2-2 TRBV29-1 TRBD2 CSALAGGPAGELFF TGCAGCGCCTTAGCGGGAGGGCCTGCCGGGGAGCTGTTTTTT
few TRBJ2-1 TRBV4-1 TRBD2 CASSQGLAGSFQFF TGCGCCAGCAGCCAAGGGCTAGCGGGAAGTTTTCAGTTCTTC
NA TRBJ1-2 TRBV18 TRBD1 CASSLDRVNGYTF TGTGCCAGCTCACTCGACAGGGTAAATGGCTACACCTTC
NA TRBJ2-7 TRBV13 TRBD2 CASSPGTSGTYEQYF TGTGCCAGCAGCCCTGGGACTAGCGGTACCTACGAGCAGTACTTC
NA TRBJ2-7 TRBV30 NA CAWSGTGRSEQYF TGTGCCTGGAGTGGTACAGGGCGGTCCGAGCAGTACTTC
NA TRBJ2-5 TRBV7-9 TRBD2 CASSPPGGQETQYF TGTGCCAGCAGCCCCCCGGGGGGGCAAGAGACCCAGTACTTC
NA TRBJ1-2 TRBV6-6 TRBD1 CASRGYTGDAYYGYTF TGTGCCAGCAGGGGATATACAGGGGACGCGTACTATGGCTACACCTTC
NA TRBJ2-7 TRBV7-2 TRBD2 CASSLGRLAGVNEQYF TGTGCCAGCAGCTTAGGACGGCTAGCGGGAGTCAACGAGCAGTACTTC
NA TRBJ1-3 TRBV19 NA CASSTDRRAGNTIYF TGTGCCAGTAGTACCGACCGGAGGGCCGGAAACACCATATATTTT
NA TRBJ1-2 TRBV5-1 TRBD1 CASSLGTGAHSNYGYTF TGCGCCAGCAGCTTAGGCACAGGGGCGCATTCAAACTATGGCTACACCTTC